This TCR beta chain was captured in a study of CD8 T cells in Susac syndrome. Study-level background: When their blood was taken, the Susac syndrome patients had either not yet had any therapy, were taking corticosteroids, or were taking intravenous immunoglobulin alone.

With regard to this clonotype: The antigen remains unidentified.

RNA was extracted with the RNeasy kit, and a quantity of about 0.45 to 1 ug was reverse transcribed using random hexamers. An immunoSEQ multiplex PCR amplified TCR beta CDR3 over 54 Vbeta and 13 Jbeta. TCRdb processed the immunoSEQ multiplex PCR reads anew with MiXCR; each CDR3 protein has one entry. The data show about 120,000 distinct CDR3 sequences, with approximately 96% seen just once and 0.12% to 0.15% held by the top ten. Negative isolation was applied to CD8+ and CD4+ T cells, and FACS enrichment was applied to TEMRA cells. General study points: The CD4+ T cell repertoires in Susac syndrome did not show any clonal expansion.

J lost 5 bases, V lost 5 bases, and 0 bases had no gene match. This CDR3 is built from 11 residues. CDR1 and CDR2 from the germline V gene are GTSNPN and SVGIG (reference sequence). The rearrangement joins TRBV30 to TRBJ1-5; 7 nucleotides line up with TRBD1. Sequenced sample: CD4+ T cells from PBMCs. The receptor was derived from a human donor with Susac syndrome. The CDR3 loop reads CAWGTDQPQHF. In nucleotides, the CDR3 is TGTGCCTGGGGGACAGATCAGCCCCAGCATTTT.